This note documents a single T cell receptor beta chain sequence. In the authors' workflow: Reference gene primer amplification in the assay estimated nucleated cell counts. The method was immunoSEQ multiplex PCR; TCRdb's version includes in-frame clones alone and lacks a portion of them. That table gives V, J and clone size, and the DNA gave D and trimming. The sample contains 60,000 to 70,000 clones, roughly 87% of which appear only once. The record originates from a study of blood T cell repertoires in COVID-19. On the study more broadly: Donors in the United States, Italy and Spain gave samples during acute or convalescent COVID-19.

The origin of this receptor is a man older than 75 with acute or convalescent COVID-19. Sequenced material: peripheral blood.

This CDR3 reads CASSQAGENTIYF. As DNA, the CDR3 is TGTGCCAGCAGCCAAGCGGGGGAGAACACCATATATTTT. This rearrangement joins TRBV3-1 (or the pseudogene TRBV3-2) to TRBJ1-3, with a weak D call TRBD1 (5 bases). Germline CDR1 is LGHDT and CDR2 is YNNKEL (reference sequence). CDR3 size: 13 residues. Trimming cost V 1 base and J 7 bases, with 8 bases left between them.